Listed below are T cell receptor beta chains from one sample, sequenced in a study of response to subunit inactivated influenza vaccine. TCRdb re-called the RT-PCR reads through MiXCR, storing one row per CDR3 protein. This sample has 710,000 or so distinct CDR3 sequences; 15% to 17% occur once, and the top ten carry around a tenth. Specimen: PBMCs from blood, collected roughly 12 days after vaccination. These receptors originate from a man over 45 who received an inactivated influenza vaccine. Each CDR3 is given with its conserved first and last residue.

TRBJ1-6,TRBV12-3/TRBV12-4,CASSLGGDSYNSPLHF
TRBJ1-2,TRBV12-3/TRBV12-4,CASSLAYLGAGGYTF
TRBJ2-5,TRBV20-1,CSARPGLAGGETQYF
TRBJ2-7,TRBV18,CASSLDRLDEQYF
TRBJ2-2,TRBV18,CASSPKRVNTGELFF
TRBJ2-7,TRBV13,CASSLVASSSYEQYF
TRBJ2-5,TRBV11-2,CASSPTSGGAGETQYF
TRBJ2-3,TRBV9,CASSWSGGQKDTQYF
TRBJ1-5,TRBV6-1,CAAQVLGNQPQHF
TRBJ2-1,TRBV10-3,CAISESGDYEQFF
TRBJ1-1,TRBV6-1,CASSRIQDRANAEAFF
TRBJ2-3,TRBV7-9,CASSLSGGATDTQYF
TRBJ1-1,TRBV6-1,CASSQGIQNTEAFF
TRBJ2-7,TRBV28,CASKRDYYEQYF